This record covers a single T cell receptor beta chain. The target antigen is unknown. The data were obtained in a study of cytomegalovirus exposure and HLA in healthy donors. The table came from immunoSEQ multiplex PCR; TCRdb's copy has only in-frame clones and leaves some out. The sample records 100,000 to 150,000 clones, roughly 90% being singletons. Study observations and caveats: The tendency of first-cohort TCR clusters to co-occur in the 120 validation repertoires was identified by a subsequent analysis. In vitro experiments confirmed that three CMV-associated chains were specific for CMV antigens. Cytomegalovirus association was assigned to approximately 160 TCR beta chains.

The ends lost 6 bases at V and 4 bases at J; junction bases unmatched: 5. The germline V gene encodes CDR1 MNHNS and CDR2 SASEGT. This CDR3 is built from 14 residues. This chain joins TRBV6-1 and TRBJ1-4; 7 bases fit TRBD1. This clonotype was sampled from a woman under 30 in good health and CMV-seronegative. The sample comprised PBMCs. CDR3 nucleotide sequence: TGTGCCAGCAGCCGGGGACAGTTTAATGAAAAACTGTTTTTT. Amino acids: CASSRGQFNEKLFF.